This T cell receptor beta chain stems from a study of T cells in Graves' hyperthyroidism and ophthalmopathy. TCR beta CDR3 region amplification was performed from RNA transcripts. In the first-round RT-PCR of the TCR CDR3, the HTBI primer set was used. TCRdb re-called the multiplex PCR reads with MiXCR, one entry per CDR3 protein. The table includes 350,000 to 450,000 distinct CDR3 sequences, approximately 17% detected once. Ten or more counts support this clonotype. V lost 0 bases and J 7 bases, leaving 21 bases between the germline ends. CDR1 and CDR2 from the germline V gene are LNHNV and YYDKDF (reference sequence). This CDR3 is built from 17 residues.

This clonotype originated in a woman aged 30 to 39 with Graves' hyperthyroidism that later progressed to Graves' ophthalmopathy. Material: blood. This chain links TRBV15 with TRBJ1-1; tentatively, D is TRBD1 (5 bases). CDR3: CATSRDIGAREFSEAFF. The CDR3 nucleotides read TGTGCCACCAGCAGAGATATAGGGGCCAGGGAGTTCAGTGAAGCTTTCTTT.